Following are 18 T cell receptor beta chains from one sample sequenced in a study of T cells expressing NK-cell markers. After re-calling the 5' RACE reads, TCRdb lists one entry per CDR3 protein, DNA absent. The table for this sample gives hundreds of thousands of distinct CDR3 sequences. The material sequenced was blood T cells: a sorted CD56 or NKG2C T cell subset, CD4+ or CD8+ T cells, or bulk PBMC T cells (not recorded which). These receptors came from a man between 18 and 35 years old in good health.

The V and J genes are TRBV20-1 and TRBJ2-6; TCRdb returns TRBD2, unconfirmable since there is no DNA. The CDR3 consists of 17 residues. Germline V CDR1 and CDR2: DFQATT, SNEGSKA (reference sequence). The CDR3 loop is CSARGGRAGSGANVLTF.

The chain couples TRBV12-3 or TRBV12-4 to TRBJ2-7; TCRdb names TRBD1, which stays unverified in the absence of DNA. The CDR3 consists of 13 residues. The CDR3 spells CASSFGTDYEQYF.

The chain's CDR3 is CASSYSFSGPERIKNIQYF. The J gene is TRBJ2-4, the V gene TRBV6-2 or TRBV6-3; TCRdb reports TRBD2, a call that lacks DNA to check it against. CDR3 length: 19 residues. Germline CDR1 reads MNHEY; CDR2 reads SVGEGT.

The V gene is TRBV5-8, the J gene TRBJ1-5; the TCRdb D gene call, TRBD1, has no DNA to confirm it. Germline V gene lookup returns CDR1 SGHTS and CDR2 YDEGEE. CDR3 length: 14 residues. The CDR3 protein is CASSLGAGGRSQHF.

The chain employs TRBV12-3 or TRBV12-4 and TRBJ2-7. This CDR3 region has 15 residues. The CDR3: CASSLGEQASYEQYF.

The chain links TRBV19 to TRBJ2-2; absent DNA, TCRdb's TRBD1 call cannot be checked. The CDR3 totals 15 residues. Per the germline V gene, CDR1 is LNHDA and CDR2 is SQIVND (reference sequence). The CDR3 spells CASSWGAPDTGELFF.

This chain links TRBV5-1 with TRBJ2-3; TCRdb returns TRBD2, unconfirmable since there is no DNA. CDR3 size: 16 residues. Germline V gene lookup returns CDR1 SGHRS and CDR2 YFSETQ. The CDR3 loop is CASSLFGGTSTDTQYF.

This sequence joins TRBV7-8 and TRBJ2-5; TCRdb calls TRBD1, which cannot be checked without DNA. CDR1 and CDR2 from the germline V gene are SGHVS and FQNEAQ. There are 16 residues in the CDR3. The CDR3 loop is CASSSGTEFLQETQYF. Combining the CDR3 with reference TRBV7-8 and TRBJ2-5 gives the whole variable domain GAGVSQSPRYKVAKRGQDVALRCDPISGHVSLFWYQQALGQGPEFLTYFQNEAQLDKSGLPSDRFFAERPEGSVSTLKIQRTQQEDSAVYLCASSSGTEFLQETQYFGPGTRLLVL.

This chain joins TRBV15 and TRBJ1-1. Germline-derived CDR1 and CDR2 are LNHNV and YYDKDF (reference sequence). The CDR3 sequence is 14 residues long. CDR3 sequence: CATSRGDMDTEAFF. The full variable domain, its missing parts supplied by reference TRBV15 and TRBJ1-1, is DAMVIQNPRYQVTQFGKPVTLSCSQTLNHNVMYWYQQKSSQAPKLLFHYYDKDFNNEADTPDNFQSRRPNTSFCFLDIRSPGLGDTAMYLCATSRGDMDTEAFFGQGTRLTVV.

This chain connects TRBV5-1 to TRBJ2-5; the TCRdb call, TRBD2, lacks DNA for checking. The length of the CDR3 is 13 residues. The V gene's germline CDR1 is SGHRS and CDR2 YFSETQ. The CDR3 protein is CASMEGLGETQYF.

The chain is built from TRBV9 and TRBJ2-3; TCRdb reports TRBD1, a call that lacks DNA to check it against. This CDR3 is 14 amino acids long. CDR1 and CDR2 from the germline V gene are SGDLS and YYNGEE. CDR3 region: CASSVSGNADTQYF.

The chain links TRBV3-1 to TRBJ1-4. Germline V lookup: CDR1 LGHDT, CDR2 YNNKEL (reference sequence). CDR3 length: 13 amino acids. This CDR3 reads CASSPQGSEKLFF.

The chain joins TRBV19 to TRBJ2-5; there is no DNA to check the TCRdb D call of TRBD2. There are 15 residues in the CDR3. Germline V lookup: CDR1 LNHDA, CDR2 SQIVND (reference sequence). This CDR3 is CASSITSGSLETQYF.

The chain employs TRBV6-2 or TRBV6-3 and TRBJ2-2; TCRdb's D call, TRBD1, is unchecked because there is no DNA. Looked up from germline, CDR1 is MNHEY and CDR2 is SVGEGT. The CDR3 spans 11 residues. The CDR3 region is CASSSGKELFF.

The chain is built from TRBV7-2 and TRBJ2-7. The CDR3 loop spans 13 amino acids. The germline gives CDR1 SGHTA, CDR2 FQGNSA. The chain's CDR3 is CASSLGSQEKQYF.

This chain joins TRBV5-1 and TRBJ2-7; there is no DNA to check the TCRdb D call of TRBD2. Per the germline V gene, CDR1 is SGHRS and CDR2 is YFSETQ. This CDR3 is 15 amino acids long. The CDR3 here is CASSSTSATNYEQYF.

The chain couples TRBV4-3 to TRBJ2-1; TCRdb proposes TRBD1, but this gene call is untestable without DNA. In germline, CDR1 is LGHNA, CDR2 YSLEER. The CDR3 is 19 amino acids. This CDR3 reads CASSQEPVTGGGFYNEQFF.

The CDR3 reads CASSQGVSGAKNIQYF. The chain combines TRBV4-1 with TRBJ2-4; TCRdb calls TRBD2, which cannot be checked without DNA. Germline V CDR1 and CDR2: MGHRA, YSYEKL. The CDR3 runs to 16 residues.